The clone carrying this TCR beta chain occurred many times. The antigen remains unidentified. Trimming pared 6 bases from V and 2 bases from J, leaving 13 bases between. The CDR3 consists of 14 residues. Regions amplified from RNA transcripts were the TCR beta CDR3 regions. A set of HTBI primers served as the primers for a first-round RT-PCR of the TCR CDR3. TCRdb passed the multiplex PCR reads through MiXCR, listing each CDR3 protein once. The sample shows hundreds of thousands of distinct CDR3 sequences, over 40% of them seen only once. This sample stems from a study of T cells in Graves' hyperthyroidism and ophthalmopathy. Study-wide results and limits: Blood shared most expanded thyroid clonotypes above 0.001. With a median lead of around 5.9 months before onset, the model predicted ophthalmopathy.

Exclusion of patients followed from uncontrolled infection, other autoimmune disease, pregnancy or lactation. The TCR was taken from an adult man with Graves' disease, either hyperthyroidism or ophthalmopathy (not recorded which). The sequenced sample consisted of peripheral blood or thyroid tissue (not recorded which). This chain joins TRBV12-3 or TRBV12-4 and TRBJ1-2; possible D gene TRBD1, 6 bases. The CDR3 reads CASSSRGLNYGYTF. Here the CDR3 DNA reads TGTGCCAGCAGCTCCAGGGGATTGAACTATGGCTACACCTTC.